This T cell receptor beta chain was sequenced during a study of OX40 agonist ivuxolimab in advanced cancers. Data came from immunoSEQ multiplex PCR; TCRdb stores just in-frame clones and leaves some out. The sample records 10,000 to 15,000 clones, around 76% being singletons. The TCR originated in an adult with an advanced solid tumor such as melanoma, head and neck, liver or kidney cancer. Sequenced here: CD4+ or CD8+ T cells sorted from blood, sampled in a trial of the OX40 agonist ivuxolimab.

CDR3 in DNA: TGTGCCAGCAGTCGGGACTCCCTTAATAGGGAGCAGTTCTTC. This translates into CASSRDSLNREQFF. V gene TRBV7-9 combines with J gene TRBJ2-1; D is possibly TRBD2 (6 bases). CDR1 is SEHNR and CDR2 is FQNEAQ in the germline V gene (reference sequence). CDR3 length: 14 amino acids. The V end lost 6 bases, the J end lost 10 bases, and 19 bases lay between the germline ends.